This T cell receptor beta chain was found in a study of T-cell reconstitution after alpha-beta-depleted transplantation in children. Preparation of the TCRbeta library involved a method that used unique molecular identifiers. TCRdb analysed the PCR reads with MiXCR anew, one entry per CDR3 protein. In the table there are 550,000 to 800,000 distinct CDR3 sequences, less than 15% of which are singletons. Notes on the study in general: Approximately two months post-transplant, alpha-beta T cells reportedly originated from several hundred expanded graft clones. For some patients, TCRbeta diversity was high at day 60 because of recipient T cells and thymic progenitors that survived.

CDR1 is KGHSH and CDR2 is LQKENI in the germline V gene. This CDR3 has 16 amino acids. Trimming shortened V by 4 bases and J by 0 bases, and 13 bases separated the two germline ends. The sample holds a few counts of this clonotype. Its antigen remains unidentified. The chain uses TRBV18 and TRBJ2-1, with TRBD2 as a possible D gene (6 bases). The material sequenced was PBMCs, taken before TCRalphabeta/CD19-depleted stem cell transplant. The sequence came from a girl aged 2 to 10 with congenital amegakaryocytic thrombocytopenia, due to receive a stem cell transplant. The CDR3 nucleotides read TGTGCCAGCTCACAACAACTAGCCAGCTCCTACAATGAGCAGTTCTTC. Encoded protein: CASSQQLASSYNEQFF.